This passage covers 12 T cell receptor beta chains from one sample sequenced in a study of blood T cell repertoires in COVID-19. TCRdb keeps only in-frame clones here, not all; method: immunoSEQ multiplex PCR. The profile shows around 310,000 clones, nearly 90% of them singletons. The sample taken for sequencing was peripheral blood. These receptors were taken from a woman between 35 and 50 years old with COVID-19, enrolled during active disease.

The V and J genes are TRBV3-1 (or the pseudogene TRBV3-2) and TRBJ2-7; 7 nucleotides line up with TRBD1. Germline V gene data show CDR1 as LGHDT and CDR2 as YNNKEL (reference sequence). The CDR3 length is 14 residues. V dropped 4 bases and J dropped 2; count of bases not matched to a gene: 5. The CDR3 sequence is CASSPGTVAYEQYF. DNA of the CDR3: TGTGCCAGCAGCCCTGGGACAGTCGCCTACGAGCAGTACTTC.

The chain couples TRBV6-5 to TRBJ1-1; 7 bases match TRBD1. CDR1 is MNHEY, CDR2 SVGAGI, per germline. V gave up 2 bases and J gave up 5 bases; unmatched junction bases: 5. This CDR3 is 14 amino acids long. The CDR3 bases are TGTGCCAGCAGTTACGACAGGGTTTATACTGAAGCTTTCTTT. It yields the protein CASSYDRVYTEAFF.

This clone appeared a few times. This chain uses TRBV7-9 with TRBJ2-7, with D tentatively TRBD1 (7 bases). The ends were cut back, 2 bases at V and 2 bases at J, with 19 bases in the middle. From germline, CDR1 is SEHNR and CDR2 FQNEAQ (reference sequence). The CDR3 totals 17 residues. CDR3 sequence: CASSLKPTEGATYEQYF. CDR3 bases: TGTGCCAGCAGCTTAAAACCCACGGAGGGGGCTACCTACGAGCAGTACTTC.

The gene calls are TRBV24-1 and TRBJ1-5; maybe TRBD1 (6 bases). V dropped 3 bases and J dropped 0 bases, with 14 bases sitting between them. CDR3 length: 17 residues. Germline assignment: CDR1 KGHDR and CDR2 SFDVKD. CDR3 sequence reads: CATSDGGNPYSNQPQHF. In nucleotides, the CDR3 is TGTGCCACCAGTGATGGGGGCAACCCATATAGCAATCAGCCCCAGCATTTT.

V usage is TRBV9 and J usage is TRBJ2-4; 8 bases match TRBD1. The CDR3 length is 15 residues. The germline CDR1 and CDR2 sequences are SGDLS and YYNGEE. V was clipped by 0 bases and J by 12 bases; unmatched bases: 11. Here the CDR3 reads CASSVDQGATSGQYF. CDR3 sequence (DNA): TGTGCCAGCAGCGTAGACCAGGGGGCGACGTCTGGTCAGTACTTC.

The chain recombines TRBV27 with TRBJ1-4; TRBD1 is a possible D gene (5 bases). V was pared by 8 bases and J by 5 bases, with 15 bases between. There are 14 residues in the CDR3. The germline V gene encodes CDR1 MNHEY and CDR2 SMNVEV (reference sequence). The chain's CDR3 is CASGKTDRNEKLFF. DNA for the CDR3: TGTGCCAGCGGAAAGACAGACAGAAATGAAAAACTGTTTTTT.

This clone has a handful of counts. This chain links TRBV5-1 with TRBJ2-7, with TRBD1 as a possible D gene (5 bases). The CDR3 consists of 13 residues. The V and J ends lost 2 bases and 2 bases respectively, with 8 bases between them. Germline V gene data show CDR1 as SGHRS and CDR2 as YFSETQ. CDR3 loop: CASSFDSTYEQYF. In nucleotides, the CDR3 is TGCGCCAGCAGCTTCGACAGCACCTACGAGCAGTACTTC. The variable domain in full, with the rest retrieved from reference TRBV5-1 and TRBJ2-7, is KAGVTQTPRYLIKTRGQQVTLSCSPISGHRSVSWYQQTPGQGLQFLFEYFSETQRNKGNFPGRFSGRQFSNSRSEMNVSTLELGDSALYLCASSFDSTYEQYFGPGTRLTVT.

This chain uses TRBV28 with TRBJ1-2, with D tentatively TRBD1 (6 bases). The CDR3 sequence is 13 residues long. Deletions cut 6 bases from V and 4 bases from J, with 12 bases between. CDR1 and CDR2 (germline): MDHEN, SYDVKM. The CDR3 DNA follows: TGTGCCAGCAGAAACGGGACAATCTATGGCTACACCTTC. It translates to CASRNGTIYGYTF.

The chain combines TRBV5-1 with TRBJ2-7; 7 nucleotides align to TRBD1. Germline V gene lookup returns CDR1 SGHRS and CDR2 YFSETQ. This CDR3 is built from 13 residues. V lost 4 bases to trimming and J lost 4 bases; unmatched junction nucleotides: 5. CDR3 nucleotide sequence: TGCGCCAGCAGCCCCGACAGGGATTACGAGCAGTACTTC. It yields the protein CASSPDRDYEQYF.

A word on this clone: Sequence at one end of the junction differs from germline and may be a read error. The genes are TRBV7-3 and TRBJ1-6, with D perhaps TRBD1 (5 bases). This CDR3 has 15 amino acids. Per germline, CDR1 SGHTA and CDR2 FQGTGA. CDR3 sequence: CASSLTSRGLSPLHF. CDR3 nucleotides: TGTGCCAGCAGCCTAACCTCTAGGGGACTCTCACCCCTCCACTTT.

The chain uses TRBV5-1 and TRBJ1-4; D is unclear. Germline CDR1 SGHRS, CDR2 YFSETQ. Trimming took off 1 base at V and 5 bases at J, with 15 bases between the two ends. CDR3 length: 16 residues. This chain's CDR3 is CASSLNSGRQNEKLFF. The CDR3 DNA follows: TGCGCCAGCAGCTTGAATTCTGGCAGACAAAATGAAAAACTGTTTTTT.

This chain joins TRBV19 and TRBJ1-5; the match to TRBD1 covers 11 bases. Per germline, CDR1 LNHDA and CDR2 SQIVND (reference sequence). The CDR3 totals 16 residues. J was trimmed by 1 base and V by 5 bases; bases with no gene match: 4. Here the CDR3 reads CASSFGQGASNQPQHF. CDR3 sequence (DNA): TGTGCCAGTAGTTTCGGACAGGGGGCCAGCAATCAGCCCCAGCATTTT.